The subject of this entry is one T cell receptor beta chain. The sample comes from a study of blood T cell repertoires in COVID-19. Across the study: Italy, Spain and the United States were the sources of the convalescent and acute COVID-19 samples.

The age range of participants was about 18 to 100 years, with residence in under 30 US areas. Repertoires were generated with immunoSEQ multiplex PCR, while TCRdb's copy carries only in-frame clones and drops some. The sample records 500,000 or so clones, roughly 87% being singletons. The CDR3 is made up of 13 amino acids. V lost 2 bases and J 3 bases, leaving 6 bases between the germline ends. Germline V gives CDR1 SGHAT, CDR2 FQNNGV. This chain connects TRBV11-2 to TRBJ2-3, with D hard to call. Sequencing was done on a sample of PBMCs or T cells enriched from blood (not recorded which). The TCR originated in a woman between 18 and 29 years old who had recovered from COVID-19. This CDR3 reads CASSLYVTDTQYF. The CDR3 bases are TGTGCCAGCAGCTTATATGTAACAGATACGCAGTATTTT.